Below, 25 T cell receptor beta chains from the same sample are listed, as sequenced in a study of T cells expressing NK-cell markers (dated by TCRdb to between 2020 and 2021). Libraries were made using 5' RACE. Reads for this sample came from an Illumina HiSeq 2000. After TCRdb reprocessed the reads, each CDR3 protein sequence was kept as one row, without DNA. The table for this sample shows about 450,000 distinct CDR3 sequences. The top ten constitute less than 7.5% of the sample. The sequenced sample was blood T cells: a sorted CD56 or NKG2C T cell subset, CD4+ or CD8+ T cells, or bulk PBMC T cells (not recorded which). These receptors were collected from a woman aged 18-70 years in good health.

The chain couples TRBV4-1 to TRBJ2-1; TCRdb's assignment of TRBD2 cannot be checked, as there is no DNA. Germline-derived CDR1 and CDR2 are MGHRA and YSYEKL. The CDR3 loop spans 16 amino acids. CDR3: CASSQLGLASYNEQFF.

This chain joins TRBV12-3 or TRBV12-4 and TRBJ2-1; lacking DNA, the TRBD1 call made by TCRdb goes unchecked. The length of the CDR3 is 12 residues. The CDR3 loop reads CASSSSNPAPIF.

V usage is TRBV29-1 and J usage is TRBJ2-7; with no DNA, the TCRdb D assignment of TRBD1 cannot be verified. CDR1 and CDR2 (germline): SQVTM, ANQGSEA. This CDR3 is built from 15 residues. This CDR3 is CSVSNTGQGPHEQYF.

The chain employs TRBV29-1 and TRBJ1-1. Germline V lookup: CDR1 SQVTM, CDR2 ANQGSEA. The CDR3 is 13 residues long. CDR3 in amino acids: CSVGQVRNTEAFF.

The chain uses TRBV5-1 and TRBJ2-3; TCRdb lists TRBD2, though no DNA is available to test this call. Per germline, CDR1 SGHRS and CDR2 YFSETQ. This CDR3 is built from 15 residues. CDR3 residues: CASSNSGSPTDTQYF.

The J gene is TRBJ2-2, the V gene TRBV6-2 or TRBV6-3; with no DNA, the TCRdb D assignment of TRBD1 cannot be verified. Germline CDR1 MNHEY, CDR2 SVGEGT. The CDR3 extends over 13 amino acids. CDR3 loop: CASSYLGAGELFF.

This chain joins TRBV6-1 and TRBJ1-2; as DNA is missing, the TRBD1 call by TCRdb cannot be tested. Germline assignment: CDR1 MNHNS and CDR2 SASEGT. The CDR3 totals 14 residues. The CDR3 loop is CASSQTGGGRGYTF.

The chain recombines TRBV6-1 with TRBJ1-2; TCRdb calls TRBD1, which cannot be checked without DNA. Germline V gives CDR1 MNHNS, CDR2 SASEGT. The CDR3 is 15 amino acids. CDR3 loop: CASSPSGQGAGGYTF.

The V call is TRBV28, the J call TRBJ2-7; the TCRdb call, TRBD1, lacks DNA for checking. The CDR3 totals 18 residues. Germline V CDR1 and CDR2: MDHEN, SYDVKM. This CDR3 reads CASSLVFPSGTGVHEQYF.

The chain recombines TRBV6-5 with TRBJ1-3; the D call from TCRdb, TRBD1, cannot be confirmed without DNA. The CDR3 has 15 residues. The germline gives CDR1 MNHEY, CDR2 SVGAGI. CDR3 loop: CASSFRAGSGNTIYF.

The rearrangement links TRBV3-1 to TRBJ1-2. Germline assignment: CDR1 LGHDT and CDR2 YNNKEL (reference sequence). The CDR3 is 15 amino acids. CDR3: CASSHPGTGNYGYTF.

The V call is TRBV29-1, the J call TRBJ1-1. The CDR3 covers 17 residues. Germline V gives CDR1 SQVTM, CDR2 ANQGSEA. The chain's CDR3 is CSVEDSLRGGPNTEAFF.

The chain uses TRBV6-5 and TRBJ2-1. Germline V gives CDR1 MNHEY, CDR2 SVGAGI. This CDR3 is 15 amino acids long. Here the CDR3 reads CASSYGQELYNEQFF.

The CDR3 sequence: CASSYPASGEETQYF. The chain links TRBV6-2 or TRBV6-3 to TRBJ2-5; with no DNA, the TCRdb D assignment of TRBD2 cannot be verified. This CDR3 is 15 amino acids long. The germline V gene encodes CDR1 MNHEY and CDR2 SVGEGT.

The gene calls are TRBV3-1 and TRBJ2-5; TCRdb's D call, TRBD1, is unchecked because there is no DNA. This CDR3 region has 14 residues. CDR1 and CDR2 (germline): LGHDT, YNNKEL (reference sequence). The CDR3 loop reads CASSPRDRWETQYF.

V is TRBV7-2 and J is TRBJ2-2; the D call of TRBD1 rests on TCRdb alone, since no DNA is present to check it. Per germline, CDR1 SGHTA and CDR2 FQGNSA. This CDR3 has 15 amino acids. CDR3: CASTSGPQKAGELFF.

The chain carries TRBV3-1 and TRBJ2-5; as DNA is missing, the TRBD2 call by TCRdb cannot be tested. Germline CDR1 and CDR2: LGHDT and YNNKEL (reference sequence). The CDR3 runs to 18 residues. The CDR3 loop reads CASSQDWASGGAVETQYF.

This rearrangement joins TRBV20-1 to TRBJ2-7. The germline V gene encodes CDR1 DFQATT and CDR2 SNEGSKA (reference sequence). The CDR3 is made up of 12 amino acids. CDR3 in amino acids: CSASGGSYEQYF.

This sequence joins TRBV9 and TRBJ2-2; TCRdb selects TRBD2, and the lack of DNA leaves this call unchecked. Germline loops: CDR1 SGDLS, CDR2 YYNGEE. The CDR3 is 18 amino acids. Here the CDR3 reads CASSVAGAGGPRAGELFF.

The chain links TRBV19 to TRBJ2-5. The germline gives CDR1 LNHDA, CDR2 SQIVND (reference sequence). CDR3 length: 14 residues. CDR3 in amino acids: CASSIGGAEETQYF.

The genes are TRBV20-1 and TRBJ1-1; TCRdb calls TRBD1, which cannot be checked without DNA. This CDR3 is built from 15 residues. Germline CDR1 is DFQATT and CDR2 is SNEGSKA (reference sequence). CDR3 in amino acids: CSARVPTGENTEAFF.

V and J are TRBV19 and TRBJ1-6; the D call of TRBD1 rests on TCRdb alone, since no DNA is present to check it. Germline CDR1 LNHDA, CDR2 SQIVND (reference sequence). There are 17 residues in the CDR3. CDR3 amino acids: CASSIDLPGNLGSPLHF.

V gene TRBV9 combines with J gene TRBJ2-3. Germline CDR1 and CDR2: SGDLS and YYNGEE. The CDR3 contains 12 residues. CDR3 loop: CASSPHTDTQYF.

The chain joins TRBV11-2 to TRBJ2-3; TCRdb outputs TRBD2, but without DNA this stays unchecked. Per the germline V gene, CDR1 is SGHAT and CDR2 is FQNNGV. The length of the CDR3 is 13 residues. The CDR3 sequence: CASSSPRTDTQYF.

CDR3: CASSATGTSDGTQYF. The chain is built from TRBV7-9 and TRBJ2-5; TCRdb reports TRBD2, a call that lacks DNA to check it against. Germline V CDR1 and CDR2: SEHNR, FQNEAQ (reference sequence). The CDR3 covers 15 residues.